This is a list of T cell receptor beta chains from one sample in a study of blood T cell repertoires in COVID-19. The repertoire was sequenced with immunoSEQ multiplex PCR; TCRdb's copy has only in-frame clones and lacks some. The table includes 170,000 or so clones, around four fifths detected once. Sequenced material: PBMCs or T cells enriched from blood (not recorded which). The receptors were gathered from a woman between 50 and 59 years old who had recovered from COVID-19. Each CDR3 is given with its conserved first and last residue. The D gene is left open where the match is weak. Clone size is given for some rows only: seen once, a few or many times, or a class if the clone is expanded.

V	D	J	size	CDR3	DNA
TRBV5-1	TRBD2	TRBJ2-7	NA	CASRREASYEQYF	TGCGCCAGCAGGCGGGAGGCCTCCTACGAGCAGTACTTC
TRBV14	TRBD2	TRBJ2-2	once	CASRRLAGGQTGELFF	TGTGCCAGCAGACGACTAGCGGGAGGGCAAACCGGGGAGCTGTTTTTT
TRBV11-2	TRBD1	TRBJ2-2	NA	CASSPRTGGDTGELFF	TGTGCCAGCAGCCCACGGACAGGGGGCGACACCGGGGAGCTGTTTTTT
TRBV7-9	TRBD2	TRBJ2-4	NA	CASSSTPGLAGKNIQYF	TGTGCCAGCAGCTCGACCCCTGGACTAGCGGGCAAAAACATTCAGTACTTC
TRBV3-1/TRBV3-2	NA	TRBJ1-5	few	CASSQGIQGNQPQHF	TGTGCCAGCAGCCAAGGGATACAGGGAAATCAGCCCCAGCATTTT
TRBV4-2	TRBD1	TRBJ2-2	NA	CASSQEGPGGTGELFF	TGTGCCAGCAGCCAAGAGGGCCCAGGGGGAACCGGGGAGCTGTTTTTT
TRBV27	TRBD1	TRBJ2-7	few	CASSRQGQSYEQYF	TGTGCCAGCAGTCGACAGGGACAATCCTACGAGCAGTACTTC
TRBV10-3	TRBD1	TRBJ1-2	few	CAVSSDRDGLYGYTF	TGTGCCGTCTCCTCCGACAGGGACGGTCTCTATGGCTACACCTTC
TRBV30	NA	TRBJ1-2	NA	CAWSATGGYTF	TGTGCCTGGAGTGCCACGGGTGGCTACACCTTC
TRBV11-1	NA	TRBJ2-5	NA	CASSSRGQGETQYF	TGTGCCAGCAGCTCAAGGGGTCAGGGGGAGACCCAGTACTTC
TRBV11-2	NA	TRBJ1-2	NA	CASSLAGITYGYTF	TGTGCCAGCAGCTTAGCAGGAATCACGTATGGCTACACCTTC
TRBV5-4	TRBD2	TRBJ2-1	NA	CASSLATGGSYNEQFF	TGTGCCAGCAGCTTGGCCACGGGAGGGTCCTACAATGAGCAGTTCTTC
TRBV4-3	NA	TRBJ2-7	NA	CASSLYNSGTYEQYF	TGCGCCAGCAGCCTGTACAATAGCGGCACCTACGAGCAGTACTTC
TRBV6-5	NA	TRBJ1-6	NA	CASSYTGRWDSPLHF	TGTGCCAGCAGTTACACAGGCAGATGGGATTCACCCCTCCACTTT
TRBV7-9	NA	TRBJ1-4	NA	CASSLARAMRQDEKLFF	TGTGCCAGCAGCTTAGCGCGGGCGATGAGGCAGGATGAAAAACTGTTTTTT
TRBV7-3	TRBD1	TRBJ1-2	NA	CASSLTVRDRADGYTF	TGTGCCAGCAGCTTAACGGTTAGGGACAGGGCTGATGGCTACACCTTC